The next 12 T cell receptor beta chains were all read from a single sample in a study of neoadjuvant nivolumab and ipilimumab in lung cancer. TCRdb keeps only in-frame clones here, not all; method: immunoSEQ multiplex PCR. The sample has fewer than 40,000 clones, 89% seen once. The input for sequencing was peripheral blood, taken before neoadjuvant nivolumab, alone or with ipilimumab. The source is an adult with non-small cell lung cancer.

The chain joins TRBV7-2 to TRBJ2-5; 10 bases map to TRBD1. Trimming cost V 5 bases and J 4 bases; bases outside gene matches: 1. Germline V gene data show CDR1 as SGHTA and CDR2 as FQGNSA. The CDR3 sequence is 13 residues long. In DNA, the CDR3 is TGTGCCAGCAGCCGGGACAGGGGAGAGACCCAGTACTTC. Translated, it gives CASSRDRGETQYF.

The chain recombines TRBV15 with TRBJ2-5; the D gene is possibly TRBD2 (6 bases). V dropped 4 bases and J dropped 2 bases, with 14 bases sitting between them. This CDR3 comprises 15 residues. Germline loops: CDR1 LNHNV, CDR2 YYDKDF (reference sequence). CDR3 residues: CATSTGTEVQETQYF. The CDR3 region has the DNA TGTGCCACCAGCACCGGGACTGAGGTTCAAGAGACCCAGTACTTC. Full variable domain (outside the CDR3, taken from reference TRBV15 and TRBJ2-5): DAMVIQNPRYQVTQFGKPVTLSCSQTLNHNVMYWYQQKSSQAPKLLFHYYDKDFNNEADTPDNFQSRRPNTSFCFLDIRSPGLGDTAMYLCATSTGTEVQETQYFGPGTRLLVL.

This chain joins TRBV30 and TRBJ1-5; 9 bases match TRBD1. V trimming: 2 bases; J trimming: 4 bases; junction bases outside the gene matches: 3. The length of the CDR3 is 14 residues. From germline, CDR1 is GTSNPN and CDR2 SVGIG (reference sequence). The CDR3 region has the DNA TGTGCCTGGAGTCGGGACAGGGTGAATCAGCCCCAGCATTTT. Translated: CAWSRDRVNQPQHF.

This clone showed up just a few times. As DNA, the CDR3 is TGTGCCAGCAGCTTTGCGGGAAGTAGCTCCTACGAGCAGTACTTC. Amino acid sequence: CASSFAGSSSYEQYF. This chain joins TRBV5-4 and TRBJ2-7; a possible D gene is TRBD2 (6 bases). The V end was cut by 2 bases, the J end by 0 bases, with 12 bases between. The CDR3 covers 15 residues. CDR1 and CDR2 from the germline V gene are SGHNT and YYREEE (reference sequence).

This chain uses TRBV11-2 with TRBJ2-3; 14 bases line up with TRBD2. The CDR3 length is 15 residues. V lost 3 bases and J lost 6; bases outside the gene matches: 2. Germline CDR1 SGHAT, CDR2 FQNNGV. CDR3 residues: CASSLGLAGVDTQYF. The CDR3 bases are TGTGCCAGCAGCTTGGGACTAGCGGGAGTTGATACGCAGTATTTT.

This chain connects TRBV5-1 to TRBJ2-1; 10 bases match TRBD2. Germline CDR1 SGHRS, CDR2 YFSETQ. CDR3 length: 13 amino acids. Losses at the gene ends were 7 bases for V and 8 bases for J; bases not matched to a gene: 6. DNA for the CDR3: TGCGCCAGCGGGACTAGCGACGTCGATGAGCAGTTCTTC. Translation gives CASGTSDVDEQFF.

The chain recombines TRBV18 with TRBJ1-1, with a tentative D call TRBD1 (6 bases). Per germline, CDR1 KGHSH and CDR2 LQKENI. Trimming took 1 base from V and 0 from J, leaving 12 bases between them. This CDR3 is 16 amino acids long. CDR3 bases: TGTGCCAGCTCACCACTGACAGGCGACCTGAACACTGAAGCTTTCTTT. Translating it yields CASSPLTGDLNTEAFF.

The V gene is TRBV5-1, the J gene TRBJ2-3; D gene unclear. V shed 0 bases and J shed 3 bases, with 20 bases lying between them. CDR1 and CDR2 from the germline V gene are SGHRS and YFSETQ. This CDR3 is 18 amino acids long. The CDR3 spells CASSLVLRGSSLTDTQYF. DNA of the CDR3: TGCGCCAGCAGCTTGGTTTTGCGCGGCAGCTCACTTACAGATACGCAGTATTTT.

This clone was seen only a few times. The V call is TRBV15, the J call TRBJ2-7; D is undetermined. Germline-derived CDR1 and CDR2 are LNHNV and YYDKDF (reference sequence). The V end was cut by 0 bases, the J end by 0 bases, with 6 bases between. CDR3 length equals 14 residues. This chain's CDR3 is CATSRDRSSYEQYF. The CDR3 bases are TGTGCCACCAGCAGAGACAGGTCCTCCTACGAGCAGTACTTC.

This clone was counted a single time. This sequence joins TRBV2 and TRBJ1-1; D is uncertain. This CDR3 has 15 residues. Between the trimmed V and J ends, which lost 4 bases and 0 bases, there was a span of 12 bases. CDR1 and CDR2 (germline): SNHLY, FYNNEI. CDR3 amino acids: CASSVYGAMNTEAFF. The CDR3 DNA sequence: TGTGCCAGCAGTGTATACGGAGCAATGAACACTGAAGCTTTCTTT. Full variable domain (outside the CDR3, taken from reference TRBV2 and TRBJ1-1): EPEVTQTPSHQVTQMGQEVILRCVPISNHLYFYWYRQILGQKVEFLVSFYNNEISEKSEIFDDQFSVERPDGSNFTLKIRSTKLEDSAMYFCASSVYGAMNTEAFFGQGTRLTVV.

This clone was counted only a few times. This chain uses TRBV15 with TRBJ1-2; TRBD1 matches at 9 bases. Germline V CDR1 and CDR2: LNHNV, YYDKDF (reference sequence). With 3 bases clipped from V and 4 bases from J, the junction kept 6 bases outside the gene matches. The length of the CDR3 is 15 residues. Written as DNA, the CDR3 is TGTGCCACCAGCAGGGGAACAGGGGGCCTCTATGGCTACACCTTC. Protein product: CATSRGTGGLYGYTF.

The chain has TRBV4-3 and TRBJ2-7; 7 positions match TRBD1. The CDR3 has 14 residues. The germline V gene has CDR1 LGHNA and CDR2 YSLEER. Trimming cost V 3 bases and J 4 bases; bases outside gene matches: 6. CDR3 nucleotides: TGCGCCAGCAGCCAGGGTAGGGGGCGTTACGAGCAGTACTTC. Its translation is CASSQGRGRYEQYF.